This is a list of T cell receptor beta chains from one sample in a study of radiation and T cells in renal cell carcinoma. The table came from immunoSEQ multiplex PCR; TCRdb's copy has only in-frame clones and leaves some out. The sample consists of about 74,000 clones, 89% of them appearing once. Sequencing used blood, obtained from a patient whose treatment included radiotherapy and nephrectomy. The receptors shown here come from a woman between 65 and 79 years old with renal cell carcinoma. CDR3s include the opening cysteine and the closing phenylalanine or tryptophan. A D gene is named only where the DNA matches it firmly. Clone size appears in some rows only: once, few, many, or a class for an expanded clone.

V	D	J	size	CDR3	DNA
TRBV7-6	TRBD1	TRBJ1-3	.	CASSSTGIGNTIYF	TGTGCCAGCAGCTCGACAGGGATTGGAAACACCATATATTTT
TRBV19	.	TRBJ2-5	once	CASSNGPPETQYF	TGTGCCAGTAGTAATGGGCCCCCGGAGACCCAGTACTTC
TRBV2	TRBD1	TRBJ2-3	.	CASRKGAGSRTDTQYF	TGTGCCAGCAGGAAGGGGGCAGGTAGTCGCACAGATACGCAGTATTTT
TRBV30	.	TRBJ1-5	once	CAWSDGYSQPQHF	TGTGCCTGGAGCGACGGGTATAGTCAGCCCCAGCATTTT
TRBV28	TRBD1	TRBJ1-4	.	CASSGPGTDYEKLFF	TGTGCCAGCAGCGGCCCCGGGACAGACTATGAAAAACTGTTTTTT
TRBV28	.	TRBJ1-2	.	CASSFSEGYGYTF	TGTGCCAGCAGTTTCTCGGAGGGCTATGGCTACACCTTC
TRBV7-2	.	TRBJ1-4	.	CASSLGFANEKLFF	TGTGCCAGCAGCTTAGGATTCGCGAATGAAAAACTGTTTTTT
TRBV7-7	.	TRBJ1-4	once	CASTLIGATNEKLFF	TGTGCTAGCACCCTCATCGGAGCAACTAATGAAAAACTGTTTTTT
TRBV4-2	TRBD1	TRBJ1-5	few	CASSSLPGQGNQPQHF	TGTGCCAGCAGCTCCCTACCGGGACAGGGGAATCAGCCCCAGCATTTT
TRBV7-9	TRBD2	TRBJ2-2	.	CASARGDLGTGELFF	TGTGCCAGCGCGCGGGGGGACTTAGGCACCGGGGAGCTGTTTTTT
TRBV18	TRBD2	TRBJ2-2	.	CASSPKAGDTGELFF	TGTGCCAGCTCACCAAAGGCGGGGGACACCGGGGAGCTGTTTTTT
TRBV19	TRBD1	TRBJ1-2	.	CASSSTGTGGTYGYTF	TGTGCCAGTAGTAGCACCGGGACAGGGGGCACCTATGGCTACACCTTC
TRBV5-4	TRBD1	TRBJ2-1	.	CASSRPGQGGNEQFF	TGTGCCAGCAGTAGACCGGGACAGGGCGGCAATGAGCAGTTCTTC
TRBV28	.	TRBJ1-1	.	CASSLAVTGIGAEAFF	TGTGCCAGCAGTTTAGCCGTGACAGGCATTGGGGCTGAAGCTTTCTTT
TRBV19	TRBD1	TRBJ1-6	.	CASSALRQGQRNSPLHF	TGTGCCAGTAGCGCACTTCGACAGGGCCAACGGAATTCACCCCTCCACTTT
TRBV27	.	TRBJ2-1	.	CASSFLQGGSYNEQFF	TGTGCCAGCAGTTTTCTACAGGGGGGGTCCTACAATGAGCAGTTCTTC
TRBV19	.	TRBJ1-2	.	CASTRDLGYGYTF	TGTGCCAGTACCCGAGACTTAGGCTATGGCTACACCTTC
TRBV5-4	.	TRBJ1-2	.	CASSLERVHYGYTF	TGTGCCAGCAGCCTCGAGCGGGTGCACTATGGCTACACCTTC
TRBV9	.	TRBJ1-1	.	CASSVGGNAEAFF	TGTGCCAGCAGCGTAGGAGGCAACGCTGAAGCTTTCTTT
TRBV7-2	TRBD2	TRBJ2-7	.	CASSLNRGGYEQYF	TGTGCCAGCAGCTTAAACCGGGGGGGCTACGAGCAGTACTTC
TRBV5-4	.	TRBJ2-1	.	CASSSGSGDEQFF	TGTGCCAGCAGCTCGGGTTCGGGGGATGAGCAGTTCTTC
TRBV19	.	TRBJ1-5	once	CASSIPGNQPQHF	TGTGCCAGTAGTATTCCGGGAAATCAGCCCCAGCATTTT
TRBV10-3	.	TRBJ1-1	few	CAIRSTGLNTEAFF	TGTGCCATCAGGTCGACAGGATTGAACACTGAAGCTTTCTTT
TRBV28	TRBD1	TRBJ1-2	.	CASSTSTGGYGYTF	TGTGCCAGCAGCACGTCGACAGGGGGATATGGCTACACCTTC
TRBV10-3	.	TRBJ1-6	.	CAGGSSYNSPLHF	TGTGCCGGGGGAAGCTCCTATAATTCACCCCTCCACTTT
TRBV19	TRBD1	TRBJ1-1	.	CASSIRTGGTEAFF	TGTGCCAGTAGTATACGAACAGGGGGCACTGAAGCTTTCTTT
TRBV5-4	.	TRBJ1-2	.	CASSSDSNYGYTF	TGTGCCAGCAGCTCAGACAGTAACTATGGCTACACCTTC
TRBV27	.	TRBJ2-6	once	CASTLKGGGRASGANVLTF	TGTGCCAGCACCCTAAAGGGAGGGGGACGGGCCTCTGGGGCCAACGTCCTGACTTTC
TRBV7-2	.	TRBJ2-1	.	CASSRGWDPYNEQFF	TGTGCCAGCAGCCGGGGGTGGGACCCTTACAATGAGCAGTTCTTC
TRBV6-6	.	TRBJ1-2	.	CASSNTAQLYGYTF	TGTGCCAGCAGCAACACAGCCCAACTTTATGGCTACACCTTC
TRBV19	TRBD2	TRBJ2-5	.	CASRPGTSGPETQYF	TGTGCCAGTAGGCCCGGGACTAGCGGCCCAGAGACCCAGTACTTC